These 23 T cell receptor beta chains originate from one sample sequenced in a study of preoperative IRX-2 immunotherapy in early breast cancer. As to treatment: preoperative locoregional IRX-2 cytokine immunotherapy. Assay used: immunoSEQ multiplex PCR; TCRdb lists only in-frame clones, some missing. This table has approximately 98,000 clones, roughly 85% appearing once. This specimen consisted of tumor tissue, obtained after IRX-2 immunotherapy. These receptor sequences come from a human donor with breast cancer.

The chain recombines TRBV6-8 with TRBJ1-5; D possibly corresponds to TRBD1 (6 bases). There are 16 residues in the CDR3. The V end lost 6 bases, the J end lost 4 bases, and 19 bases lay between the germline ends. Germline assignment: CDR1 MNHGY and CDR2 SAAAGT. The CDR3 DNA reads TGTGCCAGCAGCCCGACACGGGACACAAATAATCAGCCCCAGCATTTT. Its protein product is CASSPTRDTNNQPQHF.

The chain combines TRBV18 with TRBJ2-5; no reliable D call. Germline loops: CDR1 KGHSH, CDR2 LQKENI. The V gene lost 3 bases and the J gene lost 4 bases, with 12 bases spanning the gap. The CDR3 totals 14 residues. CDR3 nucleotide sequence: TGTGCCAGCTCACCCACCGAGCAGAGAGAGACCCAGTACTTC. Translating gives CASSPTEQRETQYF.

The CDR3 DNA follows: TGTGCCAGCCGAGGAGTGTCGGGAACCGGGGAGCTGTTTTTT. It specifies CASRGVSGTGELFF. The J gene is TRBJ2-2, the V gene TRBV19; D is perhaps TRBD2 (5 bases). Germline CDR1 is LNHDA and CDR2 is SQIVND (reference sequence). CDR3 length: 14 residues. V lost 9 bases and J lost 5, with 16 bases in between. The full variable domain, in which reference TRBV19 and TRBJ2-2 provide the parts outside the CDR3, is DGGITQSPKYLFRKEGQNVTLSCEQNLNHDAMYWYRQDPGQGLRLIYYSQIVNDFQKGDIAEGYSVSREKKESFPLTVTSAQKNPTAFYLCASRGVSGTGELFFGEGSRLTVL.

The rearrangement links TRBV10-1 to TRBJ2-7; D gene unclear. Trimming removed 0 bases at V and 5 bases at J, with 11 bases between. CDR1 is WNHNN, CDR2 SYGVQD, per germline (reference sequence). The CDR3 extends over 14 amino acids. The CDR3 nucleotides are TGCGCCAGCAGTGAGTCGCCCAGGAGCAACGAGCAGTACTTC. Protein: CASSESPRSNEQYF.

This chain links TRBV12-5 with TRBJ1-2; D gene ambiguous. The CDR3 totals 14 residues. The germline V gene encodes CDR1 LGHNT and CDR2 FRNRAP. CDR3 nucleotide sequence: TGTGCCAGCTCTGAGACGGAGGACGTAAGGGGCTACACCTTC. Translated, it gives CASSETEDVRGYTF.

This chain connects TRBV6-7 to TRBJ2-7, with D possibly matching TRBD2 (6 bases). TRBV6-7 is flagged as an ORF with uncertain function. CDR3 length: 15 amino acids. V was trimmed by 5 bases and J by 0 bases, leaving 14 bases between them. CDR3 coding DNA: TGTGCCAGCAGTGTCCGGGACGGGAGCTCCTACGAGCAGTACTTC. It specifies CASSVRDGSSYEQYF.

The V gene is TRBV6-8, the J gene TRBJ2-7; possibly TRBD2 for D (6 bases). Germline CDR1 MNHGY, CDR2 SAAAGT. The ends were cut back, 5 bases at V and 10 bases at J, with 15 bases in the middle. This CDR3 is 12 amino acids long. CDR3 in amino acids: CASSEGRRDQYF. Written as DNA, the CDR3 is TGTGCCAGCAGTGAGGGTCGGCGGGACCAGTACTTC.

This clone was seen a single time. The V and J genes are TRBV30 and TRBJ2-5; 9 nucleotides line up with TRBD2. There are 16 residues in the CDR3. The germline V gene has CDR1 GTSNPN and CDR2 SVGIG (reference sequence). The junction had 5 bases not matched to a gene; V was cut back by 0 bases and J by 0 bases. The CDR3 region is CAWSVLTSGYQETQYF. The CDR3 DNA is TGTGCCTGGAGTGTACTAACTAGCGGGTACCAAGAGACCCAGTACTTC. The variable domain in full, completed from reference TRBV30 and TRBJ2-5, reads SQTIHQWPATLVQPVGSPLSLECTVEGTSNPNLYWYRQAAGRGLQLLFYSVGIGQISSEVPQNLSASRPQDRQFILSSKKLLLSDSGFYLCAWSVLTSGYQETQYFGPGTRLLVL.

The J gene is TRBJ2-1, the V gene TRBV6-8; TRBD1 might be the D (6 bases). The CDR3 runs 17 residues. With 0 bases removed from V and 2 bases from J, the gap between germline ends came to 14 bases. Germline CDR1 and CDR2: MNHGY and SAAAGT. CDR3 DNA: TGTGCCAGCAGTTACTCGGTGGCAGGGGTAACCTACAATGAGCAGTTCTTC. It yields the protein CASSYSVAGVTYNEQFF.

V usage is TRBV6-8 and J usage is TRBJ1-5, with D uncertain. Trimming took off 0 bases at V and 7 bases at J, with 13 bases between the two ends. The length of the CDR3 is 15 residues. The germline gives CDR1 MNHGY, CDR2 SAAAGT. CDR3 amino acids: CASSYSGGRNQPQHF. The CDR3, as DNA: TGTGCCAGCAGTTACTCGGGTGGGAGGAACCAGCCCCAGCATTTT.

The chain is built from TRBV10-1 and TRBJ2-2; 15 bases line up with TRBD2. Germline assignment: CDR1 WNHNN and CDR2 SYGVQD (reference sequence). Unmatched junction bases numbered 14, after V lost 5 bases and J lost 7 bases. There are 19 residues in the CDR3. CDR3 DNA: TGCGCCAGCAGTCAAGGGGGACTAGCGGGAGGACGTTCCGTCGGGGAGCTGTTTTTT. Translation gives CASSQGGLAGGRSVGELFF.

The chain uses TRBV19 and TRBJ2-1; D is unclear. V was clipped by 4 bases and J by 6 bases, with 16 bases between them. Germline V lookup: CDR1 LNHDA, CDR2 SQIVND (reference sequence). The CDR3 totals 15 residues. The CDR3 sequence: CASSTKAPILNEQFF. The CDR3 bases are TGTGCCAGTAGTACTAAAGCCCCAATACTCAATGAGCAGTTCTTC.

V is TRBV30 and J is TRBJ1-1, with D perhaps TRBD1 (6 bases). This CDR3 spans 17 amino acids. CDR1 is GTSNPN and CDR2 is SVGIG in the germline V gene (reference sequence). Trimming stripped 0 bases from V and 6 bases from J, with 23 bases between. The DNA for the CDR3 is TGTGCCTGGAGTGTAAGTGACAGGATTTTGTCGTTCCCTGAAGCTTTCTTT. It encodes CAWSVSDRILSFPEAFF. The entire variable domain, with the rest obtained from reference TRBV30 and TRBJ1-1, is as follows: SQTIHQWPATLVQPVGSPLSLECTVEGTSNPNLYWYRQAAGRGLQLLFYSVGIGQISSEVPQNLSASRPQDRQFILSSKKLLLSDSGFYLCAWSVSDRILSFPEAFFGQGTRLTVV.

The chain has TRBV9 and TRBJ2-2; 7 bases line up with TRBD2. V lost 3 bases to trimming and J lost 1 base; unmatched junction nucleotides: 6. CDR3 length equals 16 residues. The V gene's germline CDR1 is SGDLS and CDR2 YYNGEE. CDR3 sequence reads: CASSARLALNTGELFF. The CDR3 nucleotides are TGTGCCAGCAGCGCCCGACTAGCCCTGAACACCGGGGAGCTGTTTTTT.

The chain is built from TRBV6-1 and TRBJ2-7, with 7 bases fitting TRBD1. V was clipped by 1 base and J by 4 bases; unmatched bases: 4. Germline assignment: CDR1 MNHNS and CDR2 SASEGT. There are 14 residues in the CDR3. The CDR3 DNA reads as TGTGCCAGCAGTGAAGTACTACAGGGGTACGAGCAGTACTTC. Protein sequence: CASSEVLQGYEQYF.

In its sample, this clone was seen once. The chain is built from TRBV5-1 and TRBJ1-2; TRBD1 agrees at 7 bases. CDR3 length: 15 residues. Germline V gene sequence: CDR1 SGHRS, CDR2 YFSETQ. V shed 0 bases and J 8 bases; nucleotides not matched to a gene: 10. The CDR3 reads CASSLDRGFGDGYTF. CDR3 bases: TGCGCCAGCAGCTTGGACAGGGGTTTTGGGGACGGCTACACCTTC.

The rearrangement uses TRBV19 and TRBJ2-1; 7 positions match TRBD2. J gave up 1 base and V 2 bases, and 11 bases lay outside the gene matches. Germline lookup yields CDR1 LNHDA and CDR2 SQIVND (reference sequence). CDR3 size: 18 residues. The CDR3 nucleotides read TGTGCCAGTAGTATATTGGGGGGGGGACCGAGTTCCTACAATGAGCAGTTCTTC. Amino acid sequence: CASSILGGGPSSYNEQFF. Full variable domain (rest looked up from reference TRBV19 and TRBJ2-1): DGGITQSPKYLFRKEGQNVTLSCEQNLNHDAMYWYRQDPGQGLRLIYYSQIVNDFQKGDIAEGYSVSREKKESFPLTVTSAQKNPTAFYLCASSILGGGPSSYNEQFFGPGTRLTVL.

The rearrangement links TRBV1 to TRBJ2-3. TRBV1 is given as a pseudogene. The CDR3 totals 13 residues. In DNA form, the CDR3 reads TGCGCCAGCAGCCAAGTTGGTTCAGATACGCAGTATTTT. Translated: CASSQVGSDTQYF.

V is TRBV28 and J is TRBJ1-5; 8 nucleotides match TRBD1. The germline gives CDR1 MDHEN, CDR2 SYDVKM. Trimming removed 7 bases from V and 2 bases from J; junction bases left unmatched: 7. The CDR3 loop spans 15 amino acids. CDR3 DNA: TGTGCCAGCAAGTTTGAGACAGGGGGCAATCAGCCCCAGCATTTT. This encodes CASKFETGGNQPQHF.

The rearrangement uses TRBV13 and TRBJ2-3, with D possibly TRBD1 on 5 matching bases. CDR3 length: 15 residues. CDR1 and CDR2 from the germline V gene are PRHDT and FYEKMQ (reference sequence). V was shortened by 5 bases and J by 1 base, with 13 bases between the two germline ends. The CDR3 DNA reads as TGTGCCAGCAGCCCAGGACAATGGGGCACAGATACGCAGTATTTT. Translating gives CASSPGQWGTDTQYF.

The gene calls are TRBV28 and TRBJ1-1, with 7 bases that match TRBD1. This CDR3 contains 13 residues. The ends lost 5 bases at V and 8 bases at J; junction bases unmatched: 8. CDR1 MDHEN and CDR2 SYDVKM come from the germline V gene. The CDR3 DNA follows: TGTGCCAGCAGTCTGACGACAGGGCCCGAAGCTTTCTTT. Amino acids: CASSLTTGPEAFF.

The V call is TRBV14, the J call TRBJ1-1, with D possibly TRBD1 on 6 matching bases. The CDR3 contains 14 residues. CDR1 SGHDN and CDR2 FVKESK come from the germline V gene. V lost 2 bases and J 6 bases, leaving 13 bases between the germline ends. This CDR3 reads CASSQLQGSPEAFF. Written as DNA, the CDR3 is TGTGCCAGCAGCCAACTACAGGGTAGCCCTGAAGCTTTCTTT.

The sample holds a few counts of this clone. This sequence joins TRBV5-1 and TRBJ1-1; possibly TRBD1 for D (6 bases). Germline CDR1 and CDR2: SGHRS and YFSETQ. V lost 4 bases, J lost 0 bases, and 13 bases lay in between. CDR3 length: 15 amino acids. In DNA, the CDR3 is TGCGCCAGCAGCGTGACAGGAGACTTGAACACTGAAGCTTTCTTT. Protein sequence: CASSVTGDLNTEAFF.